Following are 27 T cell receptor beta chains from one sample sequenced in a study of T cell repertoires in cytomegalovirus infection. Using its own MiXCR run on the reads, TCRdb lists one record per CDR3 protein. This sample has 560,000 or so distinct CDR3 sequences, with about 17% found just once. Sequencing used CD8+ T cells from PBMCs. Receptors were obtained from a human donor in good health (CMV status not recorded). Some clones in this sample may be carry-over from other donors' samples.

The CDR3 spells CASLGGGSTDTQYF. The CDR3 nucleotides are TGTGCCTCTCTGGGGGGGGGGAGCACAGATACGCAGTATTTT. V is TRBV27 and J is TRBJ2-3; TRBD2 matches 7 bases. This CDR3 region has 14 residues. Germline trimming cut 11 bases from V and 0 bases from J; bases unmatched to any gene: 8. Germline CDR1 is MNHEY and CDR2 is SMNVEV (reference sequence).

This clonotype was seen ten or more times. V is TRBV29-1 and J is TRBJ2-1, with D possibly TRBD2 on 6 matching bases. Per the germline V gene, CDR1 is SQVTM and CDR2 is ANQGSEA. Trimming took off 5 bases at V and 8 bases at J, with 16 bases between the two ends. CDR3 length: 13 residues. DNA of the CDR3: TGCAGCGTTCGCGGGGAGGTTTCGGATGAGCAGTTCTTC. This codes for CSVRGEVSDEQFF.

This clonotype occurred many times. The gene calls are TRBV6-1 and TRBJ2-1; D remains ambiguous. The germline gives CDR1 MNHNS, CDR2 SASEGT. The germline V and J ends were trimmed by 5 bases and 4 bases, with 9 bases remaining between them. The CDR3 contains 13 residues. The CDR3 protein is CASSKDEYNEQFF. CDR3 in DNA: TGTGCCAGCAGTAAGGACGAGTACAATGAGCAGTTCTTC.

This clonotype was seen many times. The rearrangement links TRBV12-3 or TRBV12-4 to TRBJ2-7; possibly TRBD1 or TRBD2 for D (5 bases each). V shed 4 bases and J shed 0 bases, with 13 bases lying between them. The CDR3 is made up of 15 amino acids. The CDR3 spells CASSWGTASSYEQYF. The CDR3 nucleotides read TGTGCCAGCAGTTGGGGGACGGCAAGCTCCTACGAGCAGTACTTC.

CDR3 DNA sequence: TGTGCCAGCAGTGACCCGGGACTCGAAGCTTTCTTT. Translation gives CASSDPGLEAFF. The genes are TRBV2 and TRBJ1-1; D is possibly TRBD1 (5 bases). CDR1 and CDR2 from the germline V gene are SNHLY and FYNNEI. The V end lost 3 bases, the J end lost 8 bases, and 10 bases lay between the germline ends. This CDR3 spans 12 amino acids.

This clonotype was counted between two and nine times. The DNA for the CDR3 is TGTGCCAGCAGTCTCCGAGGGGGGCAGATCAATGAGCAGTTCTTC. This encodes CASSLRGGQINEQFF. The chain is built from TRBV27 and TRBJ2-1; D is possibly TRBD1 or TRBD2 (6 bases each). Germline CDR1 reads MNHEY; CDR2 reads SMNVEV (reference sequence). V lost 5 bases, J lost 6 bases, and 17 bases lay in between. There are 15 residues in the CDR3.

This clonotype was picked up a small number of times. This chain connects TRBV10-3 to TRBJ2-7, with 7 bases fitting TRBD2. V shed 1 base, J shed 3 bases, and the junction held 0 bases outside the gene matches. The CDR3 sequence is 13 residues long. The germline V gene has CDR1 ENHRY and CDR2 SYGVKD. The CDR3 spells CAISELAGYEQYF. DNA for the CDR3: TGTGCCATCAGTGAGTTAGCGGGCTACGAGCAGTACTTC.

This clonotype was seen at least ten times. The genes are TRBV7-9 and TRBJ2-5, with no clear D. CDR3 length: 16 amino acids. Germline V lookup: CDR1 SEHNR, CDR2 FQNEAQ (reference sequence). Deletions cut 3 bases from V and 5 bases from J, with 19 bases between. CDR3 amino acids: CASSFQSGRYRETQYF. As DNA, the CDR3 is TGTGCCAGCAGCTTTCAGTCGGGTAGATATCGGGAGACCCAGTACTTC.

The chain uses TRBV19 and TRBJ2-1; tentative D call: TRBD1 (5 bases). The germline V gene encodes CDR1 LNHDA and CDR2 SQIVND (reference sequence). The CDR3 runs to 15 residues. The V end was cut by 4 bases, the J end by 2 bases, with 12 bases between. CDR3 DNA sequence: TGTGCCAGTAGTAGGTCCAGGGTCCCCTACAATGAGCAGTTCTTC. Protein: CASSRSRVPYNEQFF.

This clonotype was seen ten or more times. The chain links TRBV7-3 to TRBJ2-1; 7 nucleotides line up with TRBD2. From germline, CDR1 is SGHTA and CDR2 FQGTGA. The CDR3 spans 18 residues. V lost 3 bases and J lost 0; bases outside the gene matches: 11. The CDR3 region has the DNA TGTGCCAGCAGCTTGGAAGCGGGACTATTTTCCTCCTACAATGAGCAGTTCTTC. This translates into CASSLEAGLFSSYNEQFF.

In its sample, this clonotype was seen many times. The chain couples TRBV27 to TRBJ2-1; 10 bases are a match to TRBD1. CDR3 length equals 17 residues. Germline V gene sequence: CDR1 MNHEY, CDR2 SMNVEV (reference sequence). The junction had 7 bases not matched to a gene; V was cut back by 5 bases and J by 0 bases. The CDR3 spells CASSLWTGGSSYNEQFF. CDR3 bases: TGTGCCAGCAGTCTCTGGACAGGGGGAAGCTCCTACAATGAGCAGTTCTTC.

In its sample, this clonotype was seen many times. V gene TRBV7-8 combines with J gene TRBJ2-1; a possible D gene is TRBD2 (6 bases). Per the germline V gene, CDR1 is SGHVS and CDR2 is FQNEAQ. The germline V and J ends were trimmed by 7 bases and 10 bases, with 14 bases remaining between them. The length of the CDR3 is 12 residues. For the CDR3, the DNA is TGTGCCAGCACACCTGCGGGGATGGAGCAGTTCTTC. It specifies CASTPAGMEQFF.

This chain connects TRBV12-3 or TRBV12-4 to TRBJ2-1; 9 bases fit TRBD1. The CDR3 totals 15 residues. Germline trimming cut 3 bases from V and 8 bases from J; bases unmatched to any gene: 8. CDR3 sequence reads: CASSLGTGTVDEQFF. In DNA form, the CDR3 reads TGTGCCAGCAGTTTGGGGACAGGGACCGTCGATGAGCAGTTCTTC.

The rearrangement joins TRBV27 to TRBJ2-7; D not resolved. The germline gives CDR1 MNHEY, CDR2 SMNVEV (reference sequence). The V end lost 5 bases, the J end lost 5 bases, and 13 bases lay between the germline ends. The CDR3 loop spans 13 amino acids. The CDR3 coding sequence is TGTGCCAGCAGTCCCGGGCCCCTGAACGAGCAGTACTTC. Translated: CASSPGPLNEQYF.

The sample holds many counts of this clonotype. The rearrangement links TRBV12-3 or TRBV12-4 to TRBJ1-3; D remains unclear. The CDR3 runs to 16 residues. The ends were cut back, 3 bases at V and 2 bases at J, with 14 bases in the middle. CDR3 sequence reads: CASSLGPPVAGNTIYF. The CDR3 coding sequence is TGTGCCAGCAGTTTGGGCCCACCGGTCGCTGGAAACACCATATATTTT.

This clonotype occurred a few times. V and J are TRBV28 and TRBJ2-7, with D hard to call. The CDR3 has 13 residues. Germline V lookup: CDR1 MDHEN, CDR2 SYDVKM. The germline V and J ends were trimmed by 4 bases and 3 bases, with 10 bases remaining between them. The CDR3 DNA sequence: TGTGCCAGCAGTTGGAAGGGAAGCTACGAGCAGTACTTC. Its protein is CASSWKGSYEQYF.

V and J are TRBV5-6 and TRBJ2-4; D may be TRBD1 (6 bases). V was cut by 4 bases and J by 0 bases, with 14 bases left in between. The CDR3 is 16 residues long. Germline values: CDR1 SGHDT, CDR2 YYEEEE. The chain's CDR3 is CASSPPGQIAKNIQYF. The CDR3 DNA reads as TGTGCCAGCAGCCCCCCGGGACAAATAGCCAAAAACATTCAGTACTTC.

V and J are TRBV15 and TRBJ2-3; 11 nucleotides agree with TRBD2. Germline CDR1 is LNHNV and CDR2 is YYDKDF (reference sequence). V dropped 0 bases and J dropped 3; count of bases not matched to a gene: 2. This CDR3 comprises 16 residues. DNA of the CDR3: TGTGCCACCAGCAGAGAACTAGCGGGGGAAACAGATACGCAGTATTTT. As protein: CATSRELAGETDTQYF.

This clonotype was found many times. The chain is built from TRBV7-3 and TRBJ2-1; TRBD2 aligns across 14 bases. V lost 3 bases to trimming and J lost 6 bases; unmatched junction nucleotides: 7. The CDR3 spans 17 residues. The germline CDR1 and CDR2 sequences are SGHTA and FQGTGA. The CDR3 DNA reads as TGTGCCAGCAGCTTGGGACTAGCGGGAGCGGGGATCAATGAGCAGTTCTTC. Its protein is CASSLGLAGAGINEQFF.

The chain recombines TRBV7-9 with TRBJ2-1; 9 bases are shared with TRBD2. Trimming at V came to 4 bases and at J to 6 bases, leaving 4 bases not matched to a gene. The CDR3 loop spans 14 amino acids. Germline V gene sequence: CDR1 SEHNR, CDR2 FQNEAQ (reference sequence). CDR3 in DNA: TGTGCCAGCAGCTCGTCTAGCGGGATCAATGAGCAGTTCTTC. The encoded protein is CASSSSSGINEQFF.

Remarks on this clonotype: This may be a read error, as it is one base from a much larger clone. The V call is TRBV19, the J call TRBJ2-4; D gene ambiguous. Germline V gene sequence: CDR1 LNHDA, CDR2 SQIVND (reference sequence). The CDR3 has 17 amino acids. V lost 1 base and J 2 bases, leaving 15 bases between the germline ends. CDR3 DNA: TGTGCCAGTAGTATAGTCAGCGTATACGAATCCAAAAACATTCAGTACTTC. Amino acids: CASSIVSVYESKNIQYF.

A few counts support this clonotype. This rearrangement joins TRBV6-1 to TRBJ2-7; 9 nucleotides align to TRBD2. CDR3 size: 15 residues. Trimming at V came to 1 base and at J to 4 bases, leaving 5 bases not matched to a gene. CDR1 MNHNS and CDR2 SASEGT come from the germline V gene. In DNA form, the CDR3 reads TGTGCCAGCAGTGAAGTTAGCGGGAGAGGGTACGAGCAGTACTTC. Its translation: CASSEVSGRGYEQYF.

Only a few counts were recorded for this clonotype. V gene TRBV7-9 combines with J gene TRBJ2-1; either TRBD1 or TRBD2 may supply D (5 bases each). Trimming pared 4 bases from V and 7 bases from J, leaving 17 bases between. This CDR3 is 15 amino acids long. The germline CDR1 and CDR2 sequences are SEHNR and FQNEAQ (reference sequence). The CDR3 coding sequence is TGTGCCAGCAGCTCCACTCCGGGACCAACGAATGAGCAGTTCTTC. Translating gives CASSSTPGPTNEQFF.

This clonotype has ten or more counts. This chain joins TRBV12-3 or TRBV12-4 and TRBJ2-4, with 7 bases aligning to TRBD1. V lost 4 bases and J lost 2; bases outside the gene matches: 11. This CDR3 has 17 residues. The CDR3 sequence is CASSWSSSRGSKNIQYF. The DNA of the CDR3 is TGTGCCAGCAGTTGGTCCTCCTCCAGGGGGTCCAAAAACATTCAGTACTTC.

This clonotype was seen ten or more times. The chain joins TRBV19 to TRBJ1-1, with TRBD1 identical over 11 bases. Germline V lookup: CDR1 LNHDA, CDR2 SQIVND (reference sequence). The CDR3 sequence is 18 residues long. Trimming took 4 bases from V and 4 from J; bases not matched to a gene: 14. CDR3: CASSTRLGQGARGTEAFF. The CDR3 nucleotides read TGTGCCAGTAGTACCCGTCTAGGACAGGGGGCAAGAGGCACTGAAGCTTTCTTT. Drawing the rest from reference TRBV19 and TRBJ1-1, the complete variable domain is DGGITQSPKYLFRKEGQNVTLSCEQNLNHDAMYWYRQDPGQGLRLIYYSQIVNDFQKGDIAEGYSVSREKKESFPLTVTSAQKNPTAFYLCASSTRLGQGARGTEAFFGQGTRLTVV.

This chain links TRBV3-1 with TRBJ2-7; D not certain. In germline, CDR1 is LGHDT, CDR2 YNNKEL (reference sequence). The V end was cut by 0 bases, the J end by 3 bases, with 15 bases between. The CDR3 covers 16 residues. The CDR3 sequence: CASSQELNTFFYEQYF. CDR3 DNA: TGTGCCAGCAGCCAAGAATTGAACACCTTTTTCTACGAGCAGTACTTC.

In its sample, this clonotype was seen many times. This chain uses TRBV7-9 with TRBJ2-5; unclear D gene. The CDR3 runs to 12 residues. Per the germline V gene, CDR1 is SEHNR and CDR2 is FQNEAQ (reference sequence). V was pared by 3 bases and J by 5 bases, with 7 bases between. CDR3 DNA sequence: TGTGCCAGCAGCTTCCAGGATGAGACCCAGTACTTC. Translating it yields CASSFQDETQYF.